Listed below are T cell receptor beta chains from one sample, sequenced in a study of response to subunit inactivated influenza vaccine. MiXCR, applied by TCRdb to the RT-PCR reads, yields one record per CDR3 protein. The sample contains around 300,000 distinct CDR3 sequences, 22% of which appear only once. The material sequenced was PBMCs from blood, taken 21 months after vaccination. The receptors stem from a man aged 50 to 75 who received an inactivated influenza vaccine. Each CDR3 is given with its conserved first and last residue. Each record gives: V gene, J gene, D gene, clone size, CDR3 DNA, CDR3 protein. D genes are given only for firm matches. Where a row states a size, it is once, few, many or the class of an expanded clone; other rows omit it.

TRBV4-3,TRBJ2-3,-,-,TGCGCCAGCAGCCAACTGGGGGAAGATACGCAGTATTTT,CASSQLGEDTQYF
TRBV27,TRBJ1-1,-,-,TGTGCCAGCAGTTTATCCGGGATCTTGAACACTGAAGCTTTCTTT,CASSLSGILNTEAFF
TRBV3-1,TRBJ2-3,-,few,TGTGCCAGCAGCCAAGTAATTCCCCTAGGTGGGGTGTACGGCACAGATACGCAGTATTTT,CASSQVIPLGGVYGTDTQYF
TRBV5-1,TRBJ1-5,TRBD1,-,TGCGCCAGCAGCTTAGGACAGGGGACTAATCAGCCCCAGCATTTT,CASSLGQGTNQPQHF
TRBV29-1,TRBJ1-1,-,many,TGCAGCGTCCGACAGAAAGTGAACACTGAAGCTTTCTTT,CSVRQKVNTEAFF
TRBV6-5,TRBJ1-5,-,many,TGTGCCAGCAGTTACAGGGTTGGAGATCAGCCCCAGCATTTT,CASSYRVGDQPQHF
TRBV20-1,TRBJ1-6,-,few,TGCAGTGCTAGGAGTGGGGGGGGTTCACCCCTCCACTTT,CSARSGGGSPLHF
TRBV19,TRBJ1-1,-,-,TGTGCCAGTCGGGGTATGGACACTGAAGCTTTCTTT,CASRGMDTEAFF
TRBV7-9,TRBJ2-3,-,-,TGTGCCAGCAGCCCGACCCTTACAGATACGCAGTATTTT,CASSPTLTDTQYF
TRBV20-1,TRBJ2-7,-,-,TGCAGTGCTAGAGGTTCGGCCGACGAGCAGTACTTC,CSARGSADEQYF
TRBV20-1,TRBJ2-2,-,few,TGCAGTGCTAGCGGGGAGAACACCGGGGAGCTGTTTTTT,CSASGENTGELFF
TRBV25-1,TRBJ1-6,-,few,TGTGCCAGCAGTGAAGGAGGTTTTGGCCTTTTTTCTTCACCCCTCCACTTT,CASSEGGFGLFSSPLHF
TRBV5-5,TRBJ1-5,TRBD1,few,TGTGCCAGCAATCAGGGGGAGTATAGCAATCAGCCCCAGCATTTT,CASNQGEYSNQPQHF
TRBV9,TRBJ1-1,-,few,TGTGCCAGCAGCGATGGCCTGAACACTGAAGCTTTCTTT,CASSDGLNTEAFF
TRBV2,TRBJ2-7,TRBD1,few,TGTGCCAGCAGGAGGACAGGGAGCTCCTACGAGCAGTACTTC,CASRRTGSSYEQYF
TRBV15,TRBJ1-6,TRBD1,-,TGTGCCACCAGCAGAGCGGGAACAGGGGTGTCACCCCTCCACTTT,CATSRAGTGVSPLHF
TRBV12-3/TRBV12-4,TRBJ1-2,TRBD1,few,TGTGCCAGCAGCTCTCCCGGGACAGGCTCCTATGGCTACACCTTC,CASSSPGTGSYGYTF
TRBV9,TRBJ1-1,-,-,TGTGCCAGCAGCGTAGCTCCGGGTATGAACACTGAAGCTTTCTTT,CASSVAPGMNTEAFF
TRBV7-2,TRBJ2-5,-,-,TGTGCCAGCAGCTTAGTTTTTCTAGCCGGCCAAGAGACCCAGTACTTC,CASSLVFLAGQETQYF
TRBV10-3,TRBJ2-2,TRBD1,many,TGTGCCAACCGGGACAGCGCCAACACCGGGGAGCTGTTTTTT,CANRDSANTGELFF
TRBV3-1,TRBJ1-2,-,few,TGTGCCAGCAGCCAATATTTCGGACAGCCTACTAACTATGGCTACACCTTC,CASSQYFGQPTNYGYTF
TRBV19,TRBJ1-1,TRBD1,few,TGTGCCATCCGGGACAGGGGGAACCCTGAAGCTTTCTTT,CAIRDRGNPEAFF
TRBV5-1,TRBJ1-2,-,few,TGCGCCAGCAGCGCCTGGGGGGAGCCCCCTGAAGGCTACACCTTC,CASSAWGEPPEGYTF